Each of the 11 T cell receptor beta chains below was sequenced from the same sample in a study of T cells in Graves' hyperthyroidism and ophthalmopathy (dated by TCRdb to the late 2010s). The library was made by multiplex PCR. Sequencing relied on an Illumina HiSeq 2000. The TCR beta CDR3 regions were amplified from RNA transcripts. A first-round RT-PCR of the TCR CDR3 used the HTBI primer set with the Qiagen OneStep RT-PCR kit. TCRdb reran the public reads through fastp at Q25 and MiXCR, keeping productive beta chains. For every CDR3 protein sequence, its rows merge into one entry that carries the most common genes and DNA. The sample table holds 700,000 or so distinct CDR3 sequences, of which 16% were seen once. The top ten constitute under 9.5% of the sample. The sequencing sample was made of blood. Receptor source: a man aged 18-30 years with Graves' hyperthyroidism.

Of note for this clonotype: A much bigger clone sits one base away, suggesting this may be a read error. This chain joins TRBV24-1 and TRBJ2-2; 10 positions match TRBD1. This CDR3 comprises 15 residues. Germline CDR1 is KGHDR and CDR2 is SFDVKD. The CDR3 region is CATSDDRGQTGKLFF. CDR3 nucleotide sequence: TGTGCCACCAGTGACGACAGGGGGCAAACCGGGAAGCTGTTTTTT.

This rearrangement joins TRBV11-1 to TRBJ1-6, with D maybe TRBD1 (6 bases). CDR3 length equals 18 residues. Trimming took off 3 bases at V and 0 bases at J, with 15 bases between the two ends. The germline V gene has CDR1 SGHAT and CDR2 FQDESV (reference sequence). CDR3 protein: CASSFQGQQSSYNSPLHF. In nucleotides, the CDR3 is TGTGCCAGCAGCTTTCAAGGACAGCAGAGCTCCTATAATTCACCCCTCCACTTT.

The chain carries TRBV7-9 and TRBJ2-1; 7 nucleotides agree with TRBD2. Per the germline V gene, CDR1 is SEHNR and CDR2 is FQNEAQ (reference sequence). CDR3 length equals 22 residues. Germline trimming cut 3 bases from V and 2 bases from J; bases unmatched to any gene: 25. The CDR3 sequence is CASSFLREIVNLGGSPYNEQFF. The CDR3 bases are TGTGCCAGCAGCTTCCTCAGGGAGATCGTAAACTTAGGCGGGAGCCCCTACAATGAGCAGTTCTTC.

This sequence joins TRBV2 and TRBJ2-7; weak D call: TRBD2 (5 bases). This CDR3 has 15 amino acids. V dropped 1 base and J dropped 2 bases, with 12 bases sitting between them. Germline V gene lookup returns CDR1 SNHLY and CDR2 FYNNEI. The DNA of the CDR3 is TGTGCCAGCAGTGAAGGACTAATCCCTACCTACGAGCAGTACTTC. It is translated as CASSEGLIPTYEQYF.

The chain links TRBV6-2 or TRBV6-3 to TRBJ2-1; D call uncertain. Germline loops: CDR1 MNHEY, CDR2 SVGEGT. The CDR3 sequence is 12 residues long. Between the trimmed V and J ends, which lost 2 bases and 6 bases, there was a span of 5 bases. CDR3 nucleotides: TGTGCCAGCAGTTACATCAGCAATGAGCAGTTCTTC. Residues: CASSYISNEQFF.

This clonotype has just a few counts. This rearrangement joins TRBV7-3 to TRBJ1-1; TRBD1 aligns across 7 bases. There are 16 residues in the CDR3. CDR1 and CDR2 from the germline V gene are SGHTA and FQGTGA. The trim removed 5 bases at V and 3 bases at J, leaving 12 bases unmatched. CDR3 sequence reads: CASSLRGTVGDTEAFF. The CDR3 region has the DNA TGTGCCAGCAGCCTTAGGGGGACAGTGGGGGACACTGAAGCTTTCTTT.

Many counts were recorded for this clonotype. The rearrangement uses TRBV28 and TRBJ1-2; no definite D call. Germline CDR1 reads MDHEN; CDR2 reads SYDVKM. The V end lost 7 bases, the J end lost 3 bases, and 6 bases lay between the germline ends. CDR3 length equals 11 residues. In DNA, the CDR3 is TGTGCCAGCACGACTGACTATGGCTACACCTTC. Its translation: CASTTDYGYTF.

In this sample, this clonotype turned up many times. The chain links TRBV20-1 to TRBJ2-7; possible D gene TRBD2, 5 bases. The CDR3 covers 12 residues. V lost 0 bases to trimming and J lost 7 bases, with 10 bases between them. The V gene's germline CDR1 is DFQATT and CDR2 SNEGSKA (reference sequence). This chain's CDR3 is CSAREGVREQYF. The CDR3 nucleotides are TGCAGTGCTAGAGAGGGAGTGAGGGAGCAGTACTTC.

The chain is built from TRBV20-1 and TRBJ2-7; 8 nucleotides align to TRBD2. V was pared by 1 base and J by 0 bases, with 2 bases of the junction left unmatched. The CDR3 length is 14 residues. The V gene's germline CDR1 is DFQATT and CDR2 SNEGSKA (reference sequence). The CDR3 DNA follows: TGCAGTGCTAGAGTTGGGACTAGCTCCTACGAGCAGTACTTC. Its protein product is CSARVGTSSYEQYF.

The V gene is TRBV24-1, the J gene TRBJ2-5; D possibly corresponds to TRBD2 (6 bases). This CDR3 has 15 amino acids. Germline V gene lookup returns CDR1 KGHDR and CDR2 SFDVKD. V lost 5 bases and J lost 2, with 14 bases in between. The CDR3, as DNA: TGTGCCACCAGTGCGGGGGTAATAATACAAGAGACCCAGTACTTC. Translating it yields CATSAGVIIQETQYF.

This clonotype appeared many times. The chain couples TRBV29-1 to TRBJ2-3, with D perhaps TRBD2 (5 bases). This CDR3 has 14 residues. Germline-derived CDR1 and CDR2 are SQVTM and ANQGSEA. V was trimmed by 1 base and J by 1 base, leaving 9 bases between them. The CDR3 spells CSVEAAARTDTQYF. The CDR3 DNA is TGCAGCGTTGAAGCAGCGGCCCGCACAGATACGCAGTATTTT.